This TCR beta chain was observed in a study of lymphopenia after photon versus proton radiotherapy. A remark on this clone: Its target is not known.

Overall study findings and caveats: After the lymphocyte nadir, photon-treated repertoires showed oligoclonal expansion, especially of CD8+ Temra cells.

The data were produced by immunoSEQ multiplex PCR, yet TCRdb's version contains in-frame clones alone and is incomplete. The repertoire has about 40,000 clones, about 83% of them found once; the top ten carry roughly 23%. The clonotype was recovered from a woman aged 70-85 years with pancreatic cancer. Here the sequenced sample was peripheral blood, taken from a patient treated with proton-based radiotherapy.

CDR3 in DNA: TGTGCCAGCAGTCCGATCGGACTAGAGGTTGAGCAGTTCTTC. Amino acid sequence: CASSPIGLEVEQFF. The chain carries TRBV28 and TRBJ2-1, with 7 bases fitting TRBD2. The CDR3 extends over 14 amino acids. The V and J ends lost 5 bases and 9 bases, in that order; junction bases with no gene match: 10. CDR1 and CDR2 (germline): MDHEN, SYDVKM.